The clone carrying this T cell receptor (beta chain) was counted a few times. No antigen is known for it. This CDR3 is built from 11 residues. From germline, CDR1 is MNHEY and CDR2 SVGEGT. Trimming removed 2 bases at V and 5 bases at J, with 3 bases between. CD4+ T cells from unexposed donors were obtained before the COVID-19 pandemic (2011-2018). The cells were cultured for under 13 days before CD4+ T cells were isolated. Unexposed-donor CD4+ T cells were probed with SARS-CoV-2 S/N and four cold-coronavirus spikes, cells permitting. Roughly 2 million PBMCs per well were cultured with around 9.2 IU/ml IL-2. This entry is derived from a study of CD4 T cells in relation to SARS-CoV-2 and coronaviruses. Data came from immunoSEQ multiplex PCR; TCRdb stores just in-frame clones and leaves some out. The top ten clones hold 13% to 15% of a sample with approximately 21,000 clones, roughly 76% of them seen once.

The chain combines TRBV6-2 or TRBV6-3 with TRBJ2-5; D unresolved. The specimen was CD4+ T cells from PBMCs, cultured in vitro. The sequence came from a human donor in good health. The CDR3 nucleotides read TGTGCCAGCAGTTACGGGGAGACCCAGTACTTC. This translates into CASSYGETQYF.